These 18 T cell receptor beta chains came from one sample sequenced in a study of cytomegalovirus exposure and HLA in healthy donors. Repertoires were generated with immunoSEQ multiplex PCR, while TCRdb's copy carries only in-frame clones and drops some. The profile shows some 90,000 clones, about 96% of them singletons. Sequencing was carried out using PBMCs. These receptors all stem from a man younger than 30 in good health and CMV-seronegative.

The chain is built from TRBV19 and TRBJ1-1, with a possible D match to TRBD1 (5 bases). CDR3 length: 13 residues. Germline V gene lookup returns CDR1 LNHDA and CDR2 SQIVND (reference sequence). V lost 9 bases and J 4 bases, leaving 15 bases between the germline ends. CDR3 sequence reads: CASSNQGITEAFF. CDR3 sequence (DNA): TGTGCCAGCTCGAACCAGGGAATCACTGAAGCTTTCTTT.

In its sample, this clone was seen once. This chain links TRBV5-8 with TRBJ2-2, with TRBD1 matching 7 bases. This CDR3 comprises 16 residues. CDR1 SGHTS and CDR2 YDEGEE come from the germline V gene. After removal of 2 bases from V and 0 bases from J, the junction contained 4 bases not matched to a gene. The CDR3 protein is CASSFHRGSNTGELFF. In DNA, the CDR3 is TGTGCCAGCAGCTTTCACAGGGGCTCGAACACCGGGGAGCTGTTTTTT.

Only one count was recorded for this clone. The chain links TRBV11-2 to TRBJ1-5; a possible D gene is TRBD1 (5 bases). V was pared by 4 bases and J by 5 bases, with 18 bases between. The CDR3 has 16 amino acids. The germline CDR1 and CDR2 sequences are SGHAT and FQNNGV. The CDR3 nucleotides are TGTGCCAGCAGCTCCGGCTGGTCGGACACCGATCAGCCCCAGCATTTT. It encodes CASSSGWSDTDQPQHF.

DNA for the CDR3: TGTGCCAGCAGTGAGCGACCAGGGGGTCGGTACGAGCAGTACGTC. Residues: CASSERPGGRYEQYV. J is TRBJ2-7 and V is TRBV27; 7 nucleotides agree with TRBD1. Germline V gives CDR1 MNHEY, CDR2 SMNVEV (reference sequence). This CDR3 is 15 amino acids long. J gave up 4 bases and V 5 bases, and 11 bases lay outside the gene matches.

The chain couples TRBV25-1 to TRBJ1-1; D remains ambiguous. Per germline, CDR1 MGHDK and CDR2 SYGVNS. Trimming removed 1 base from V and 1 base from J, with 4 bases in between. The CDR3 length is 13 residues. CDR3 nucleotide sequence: TGTGCCAGCAGTGAATCCTGGAACACTGAAGCTTTCTTT. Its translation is CASSESWNTEAFF. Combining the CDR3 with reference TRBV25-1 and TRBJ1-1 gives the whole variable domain EADIYQTPRYLVIGTGKKITLECSQTMGHDKMYWYQQDPGMELHLIHYSYGVNSTEKGDLSSESTVSRIRTEHFPLTLESARPSHTSQYLCASSESWNTEAFFGQGTRLTVV.

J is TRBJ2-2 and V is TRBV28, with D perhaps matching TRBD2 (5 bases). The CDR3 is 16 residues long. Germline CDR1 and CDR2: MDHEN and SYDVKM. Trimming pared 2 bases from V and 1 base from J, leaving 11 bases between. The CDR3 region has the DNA TGTGCCAGCAGTTTAAATTCAGGAGGGAACACCGGGGAGCTGTTTTTT. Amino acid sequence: CASSLNSGGNTGELFF.

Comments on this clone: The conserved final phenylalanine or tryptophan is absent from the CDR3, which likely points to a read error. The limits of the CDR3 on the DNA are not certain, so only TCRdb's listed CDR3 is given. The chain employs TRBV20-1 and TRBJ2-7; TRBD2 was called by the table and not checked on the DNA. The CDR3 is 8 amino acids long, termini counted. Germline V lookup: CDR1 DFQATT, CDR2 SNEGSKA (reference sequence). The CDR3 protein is CSSLGGEI.

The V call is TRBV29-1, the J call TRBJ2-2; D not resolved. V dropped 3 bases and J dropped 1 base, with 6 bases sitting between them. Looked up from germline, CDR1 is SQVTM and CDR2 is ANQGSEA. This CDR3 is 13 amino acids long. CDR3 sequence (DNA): TGCAGCGTTGAGCGGAAGAACACCGGGGAGCTGTTTTTT. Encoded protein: CSVERKNTGELFF.

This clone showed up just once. The CDR3 spells CASSLVYGTGVRGYTF. In DNA form, the CDR3 reads TGTGCCAGCAGTTTAGTTTACGGGACAGGGGTTCGTGGCTACACCTTC. The chain combines TRBV27 with TRBJ1-2; 10 bases map to TRBD1. J lost 7 bases, V lost 2 bases, and 10 bases had no gene match. There are 16 residues in the CDR3. CDR1 and CDR2 (germline): MNHEY, SMNVEV (reference sequence).

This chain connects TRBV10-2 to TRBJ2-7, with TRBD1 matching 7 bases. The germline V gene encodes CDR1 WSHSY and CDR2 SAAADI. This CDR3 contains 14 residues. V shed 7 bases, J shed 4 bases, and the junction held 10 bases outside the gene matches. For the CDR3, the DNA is TGCGCCAGCATAGGACAGGAGCTCGGATACGAGCAGTACTTC. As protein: CASIGQELGYEQYF.

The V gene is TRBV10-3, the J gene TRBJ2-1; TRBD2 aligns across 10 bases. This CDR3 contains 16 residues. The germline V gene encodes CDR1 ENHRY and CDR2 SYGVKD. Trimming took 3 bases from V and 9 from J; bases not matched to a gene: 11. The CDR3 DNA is TGTGCCATCAGTGACCTTACTAGCGGGGTATTGGGTGAGCAGTTCTTC. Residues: CAISDLTSGVLGEQFF.

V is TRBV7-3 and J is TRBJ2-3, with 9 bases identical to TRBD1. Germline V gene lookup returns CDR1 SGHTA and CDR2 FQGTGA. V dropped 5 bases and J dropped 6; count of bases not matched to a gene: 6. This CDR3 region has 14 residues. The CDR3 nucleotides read TGTGCCAGCAGCGTGGGGACAGGGTCGGATACGCAGTATTTT. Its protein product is CASSVGTGSDTQYF.

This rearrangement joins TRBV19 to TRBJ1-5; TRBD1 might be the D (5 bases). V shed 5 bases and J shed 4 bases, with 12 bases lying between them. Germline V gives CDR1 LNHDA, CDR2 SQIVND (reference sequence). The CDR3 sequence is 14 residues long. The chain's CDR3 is CASSLGLGNQPQHF. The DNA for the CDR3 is TGTGCCAGTAGTCTGGGACTGGGAAATCAGCCCCAGCATTTT.

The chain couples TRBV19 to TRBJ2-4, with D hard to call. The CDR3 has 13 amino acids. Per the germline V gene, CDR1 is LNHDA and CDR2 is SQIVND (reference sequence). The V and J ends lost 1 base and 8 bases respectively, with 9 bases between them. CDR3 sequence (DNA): TGTGCCAGTAGTATAGCGGGTTGGGACATTCAGTACTTC. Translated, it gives CASSIAGWDIQYF.

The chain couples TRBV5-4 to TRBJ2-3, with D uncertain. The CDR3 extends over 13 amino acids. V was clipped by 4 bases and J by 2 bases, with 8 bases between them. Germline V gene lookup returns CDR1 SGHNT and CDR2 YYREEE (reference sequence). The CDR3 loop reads CASSTVPTDTQYF. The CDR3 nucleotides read TGTGCCAGCAGCACGGTCCCCACAGATACGCAGTATTTT.

The CDR3 loop is CASSLRGPGNEQFF. The CDR3 coding sequence is TGTGCCAGCTCACTCCGAGGGCCTGGCAATGAGCAGTTCTTC. The chain has TRBV18 and TRBJ2-1; a possible D gene is TRBD2 (5 bases). CDR1 and CDR2 (germline): KGHSH, LQKENI. This CDR3 contains 14 residues. The germline V and J ends were trimmed by 4 bases and 6 bases, with 13 bases remaining between them.

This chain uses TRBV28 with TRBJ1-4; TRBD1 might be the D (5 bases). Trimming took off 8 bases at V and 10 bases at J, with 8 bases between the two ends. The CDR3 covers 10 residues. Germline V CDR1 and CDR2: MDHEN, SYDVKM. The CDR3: CASRGGKLFF. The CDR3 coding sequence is TGTGCCAGCCGGGGGGGAAAACTGTTTTTT.

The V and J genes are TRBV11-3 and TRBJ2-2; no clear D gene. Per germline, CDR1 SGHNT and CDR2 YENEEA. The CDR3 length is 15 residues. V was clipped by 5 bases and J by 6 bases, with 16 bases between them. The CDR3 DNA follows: TGTGCCAGCAGCCCAGATAGCCCGCTTGCCGGGGAGCTGTTTTTT. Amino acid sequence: CASSPDSPLAGELFF.